This T cell receptor (beta chain) derives from a study of control samples from healthy donors and cancer patients. Sequencing used immunoSEQ multiplex PCR; TCRdb keeps in-frame clones, though not all of them. The profile covers about 160,000 clones, with roughly 90% appearing a single time and 12% taken by the ten largest. The germline V gene encodes CDR1 LNHDA and CDR2 SQIVND (reference sequence). This CDR3 comprises 16 residues. V lost 4 bases and J lost 6; bases outside the gene matches: 13. Sequencing was carried out using blood. The chain has TRBV19 and TRBJ1-1; 8 nucleotides line up with TRBD1. The receptor's source is a man aged 25 to 45 in good health. The CDR3 reads CASSTLSGQGFAEAFF. DNA of the CDR3: TGTGCCAGTAGTACCTTATCCGGACAGGGTTTCGCTGAAGCTTTCTTT.